Presented here are 23 T cell receptor beta chains from one specimen sequenced in a study of naive and memory T cell subsets. Four PCR rounds used nested alpha and beta constant region primers plus the SP2 primer. TCRdb reprocessed the UMI-ligation and nested PCR reads via MiXCR and lists one record per CDR3 protein. The table lists tens of thousands of distinct CDR3 sequences, around 10% of them singletons. Treatment of the sample: skin biopsy from PPD injection site in Mantoux-positive individual. A UMI-containing oligonucleotide was joined by 3' ligation to the TCR cDNA template. This material consisted of skin, taken from a tuberculin skin test site. The receptors derive from an adult in good health.

This clonotype was counted many times. The V call is TRBV28, the J call TRBJ2-3; 10 nucleotides agree with TRBD2. CDR3 length equals 19 residues. CDR1 and CDR2 from the germline V gene are MDHEN and SYDVKM. V gave up 3 bases and J gave up 0 bases; unmatched junction bases: 12. The CDR3 DNA sequence: TGTGCCAGCAGTTTCCCCGAATTGGCTAGCGGGAGAAGCACAGATACGCAGTATTTT. This translates into CASSFPELASGRSTDTQYF.

The table lists this clonotype with many counts. The V gene is TRBV20-1, the J gene TRBJ1-3; D possibly corresponds to TRBD1 (5 bases). Germline values: CDR1 DFQATT, CDR2 SNEGSKA (reference sequence). Trimming left V 4 bases short and J 4 bases short, with 17 bases between. CDR3 size: 15 residues. As DNA, the CDR3 is TGCAGTGCTACTCTCCCAGACAGCGCCGGAAACACCATATATTTT. This gives the protein CSATLPDSAGNTIYF.

This clonotype was observed a few times. The V and J genes are TRBV6-6 and TRBJ1-5, with a possible D match to TRBD1 (6 bases). The germline V and J ends were trimmed by 6 bases and 4 bases, with 10 bases remaining between them. Germline V gives CDR1 MNHNY, CDR2 SVGAGI (reference sequence). This CDR3 is 13 amino acids long. CDR3 residues: CASRTDSNQPQHF. In DNA form, the CDR3 reads TGTGCCAGCAGGACGGACAGTAATCAGCCCCAGCATTTT.

This clonotype was seen at least ten times. The V call is TRBV6-4, the J call TRBJ2-3; the match to TRBD2 covers 9 bases. V gave up 2 bases and J gave up 5 bases; unmatched junction bases: 2. The V gene's germline CDR1 is MRHNA and CDR2 SNTAGT. The CDR3 totals 14 residues. This CDR3 is CASSDAGGRDTQYF. CDR3 in DNA: TGTGCCAGCAGTGACGCGGGGGGGCGAGATACGCAGTATTTT.

The genes are TRBV12-5 and TRBJ1-1; possibly TRBD1 for D (6 bases). The CDR3 covers 18 residues. Germline V gives CDR1 LGHNT, CDR2 FRNRAP. The germline V and J ends were trimmed by 4 bases and 4 bases, with 25 bases remaining between them. The CDR3 DNA sequence: TGTGCTAGTGGTTCCCACTACTCCCGTTCAGGGGCGGTCACTGAAGCTTTCTTT. It encodes CASGSHYSRSGAVTEAFF.

This clonotype was counted between two and nine times. V is TRBV7-3 and J is TRBJ2-1; TRBD2 agrees at 7 bases. The CDR3 has 15 residues. Trimming removed 5 bases from V and 7 bases from J; junction bases left unmatched: 11. Germline V lookup: CDR1 SGHTA, CDR2 FQGTGA. CDR3 amino acids: CASSLISGGRNEQFF. Here the CDR3 DNA reads TGTGCCAGCAGCCTAATTTCGGGGGGTAGAAATGAGCAGTTCTTC.

The genes are TRBV7-9 and TRBJ1-1; no clear D gene. The CDR3 consists of 12 residues. The V and J ends lost 5 bases and 4 bases respectively, with 8 bases between them. Per germline, CDR1 SEHNR and CDR2 FQNEAQ (reference sequence). The CDR3 sequence: CASSHGVTEAFF. The CDR3 DNA reads TGTGCCAGCAGCCATGGGGTCACTGAAGCTTTCTTT.

This clonotype is deemed medium-sized. The chain combines TRBV20-1 with TRBJ2-7, with 7 positions matching TRBD1. The CDR3 has 13 residues. The V gene's germline CDR1 is DFQATT and CDR2 SNEGSKA (reference sequence). CDR3 amino acids: CSNTPGGSYEQYF. Here the CDR3 DNA reads TGCAGCAATACCCCAGGGGGTTCCTACGAGCAGTACTTC.

This clonotype was recorded many times. The chain uses TRBV12-3 or TRBV12-4 and TRBJ1-2; D unresolved. The length of the CDR3 is 13 residues. V was pared by 4 bases and J by 0 bases, with 6 bases between. The CDR3 loop is CASSSVSNYGYTF. For the CDR3, the DNA is TGTGCCAGCAGTTCGGTCTCTAACTATGGCTACACCTTC.

This clonotype was seen more than once but under ten times. The gene calls are TRBV5-1 and TRBJ2-7; no clear D. Germline V gene data show CDR1 as SGHRS and CDR2 as YFSETQ. The germline V and J ends were trimmed by 0 bases and 2 bases, with 6 bases remaining between them. The CDR3 is 13 residues long. CDR3 sequence: CASSLDTTYEQYF. CDR3 nucleotide sequence: TGCGCCAGCAGCTTGGACACAACCTACGAGCAGTACTTC.

This clonotype was seen many times. This chain links TRBV11-3 with TRBJ1-1, with no clear D. V shed 2 bases and J shed 4 bases, with 20 bases lying between them. This CDR3 spans 17 amino acids. CDR1 SGHNT and CDR2 YENEEA come from the germline V gene. The CDR3 coding sequence is TGTGCCAGCAGCTTAATGGGGATGGGCGCTACCGGCACTGAAGCTTTCTTT. This translates into CASSLMGMGATGTEAFF.

This clonotype was counted at least ten times. The rearrangement links TRBV3-1 to TRBJ2-3, with 8 bases lining up with TRBD2. CDR3 size: 13 residues. Per the germline V gene, CDR1 is LGHDT and CDR2 is YNNKEL (reference sequence). V trimming: 3 bases; J trimming: 9 bases; junction bases outside the gene matches: 5. CDR3 loop: CASSHDGLATQYF. The CDR3 DNA is TGTGCCAGCAGCCACGACGGACTAGCAACGCAGTATTTT.

In its sample, this clonotype was seen many times. V gene TRBV6-6 combines with J gene TRBJ2-1, with 7 bases lining up with TRBD1. With 7 bases clipped from V and 5 bases from J, the junction kept 11 bases outside the gene matches. The CDR3 is 15 residues long. Germline assignment: CDR1 MNHNY and CDR2 SVGAGI (reference sequence). CDR3 sequence (DNA): TGTGCCAGCACCCCGGCACAGGGGTTTAACAATGAGCAGTTCTTC. Translated, it gives CASTPAQGFNNEQFF.

This clonotype has at least ten counts. The rearrangement joins TRBV11-3 to TRBJ2-1, with D uncertain. The ends were cut back, 0 bases at V and 2 bases at J, with 8 bases in the middle. CDR3 length: 15 amino acids. Germline V gene sequence: CDR1 SGHNT, CDR2 YENEEA. The CDR3 here is CASSLDPTPYNEQFF. In nucleotides, the CDR3 is TGTGCCAGCAGCTTAGATCCAACTCCCTACAATGAGCAGTTCTTC. Full variable domain (outside the CDR3, taken from reference TRBV11-3 and TRBJ2-1): EAGVVQSPRYKIIEKKQPVAFWCNPISGHNTLYWYLQNLGQGPELLIRYENEEAVDDSQLPKDRFSAERLKGVDSTLKIQPAELGDSAVYLCASSLDPTPYNEQFFGPGTRLTVL.

The J gene is TRBJ1-1, the V gene TRBV5-1, with TRBD1 matching over 11 bases. Looked up from germline, CDR1 is SGHRS and CDR2 is YFSETQ. V shed 3 bases, J shed 6 bases, and the junction held 4 bases outside the gene matches. This CDR3 contains 14 residues. In DNA, the CDR3 is TGCGCCAGCAGCTATGGGGACAGGGGGGCTGAAGCTTTCTTT. Its protein is CASSYGDRGAEAFF.

The chain uses TRBV29-1 and TRBJ2-1; 9 bases are shared with TRBD1. V lost 0 bases, J lost 7 bases, and 7 bases stayed unmatched. CDR3 length: 15 amino acids. CDR1 and CDR2 from the germline V gene are SQVTM and ANQGSEA. The DNA of the CDR3 is TGCAGCGTTGAAGATCGACAGGGGGGGGCGAATGAGCAGTTCTTC. This codes for CSVEDRQGGANEQFF.

This clonotype was recorded at least ten times. This chain links TRBV20-1 with TRBJ2-7, with TRBD2 matching over 10 bases. The germline V gene encodes CDR1 DFQATT and CDR2 SNEGSKA (reference sequence). The CDR3 sequence is 14 residues long. The V and J ends lost 3 bases and 5 bases, in that order; junction bases with no gene match: 7. The CDR3 is CSARRASGSNEQYF. CDR3 sequence (DNA): TGCAGTGCTAGGAGGGCTAGCGGGAGTAACGAGCAGTACTTC.

V usage is TRBV12-3 or TRBV12-4 and J usage is TRBJ2-4, with 7 bases fitting TRBD2. The CDR3 spans 16 residues. V dropped 0 bases and J dropped 0; count of bases not matched to a gene: 2. The CDR3 region is CASSLAGGGAKNIQYF. The CDR3 DNA reads TGTGCCAGCAGTTTAGCGGGGGGGGGAGCCAAAAACATTCAGTACTTC.

This clonotype was detected ten times or more. The chain joins TRBV7-2 to TRBJ1-4; tentatively, D is TRBD1 (6 bases). There are 13 residues in the CDR3. Deletions cut 5 bases from V and 7 bases from J, with 11 bases between. Germline values: CDR1 SGHTA, CDR2 FQGNSA. The CDR3 sequence is CASSPPGVEKLFF. The DNA of the CDR3 is TGTGCCAGCAGCCCCCCAGGGGTTGAAAAACTGTTTTTT.

This clonotype was observed at least ten times. The chain combines TRBV20-1 with TRBJ1-3; maybe TRBD1 (5 bases). The CDR3 covers 15 residues. V shed 3 bases and J shed 0 bases, with 12 bases lying between them. The germline V gene encodes CDR1 DFQATT and CDR2 SNEGSKA (reference sequence). The CDR3 DNA reads TGCAGTGCTAGGGGGCAAGTAAGCTCTGGAAACACCATATATTTT. Translation: CSARGQVSSGNTIYF.

The sample holds many counts of this clonotype. This rearrangement joins TRBV20-1 to TRBJ2-1, with D unresolved. Germline V lookup: CDR1 DFQATT, CDR2 SNEGSKA (reference sequence). Trimming took 1 base from V and 6 from J, leaving 16 bases between them. There are 15 residues in the CDR3. This CDR3 reads CSARVNSALGNEQFF. Here the CDR3 DNA reads TGCAGTGCTAGAGTGAACAGCGCGTTAGGCAATGAGCAGTTCTTC.

This clonotype was recorded a few times. This sequence joins TRBV19 and TRBJ1-1; no clear D gene. Trimming left V 3 bases short and J 4 bases short, with 18 bases between. The CDR3 sequence is 16 residues long. Germline V gene sequence: CDR1 LNHDA, CDR2 SQIVND (reference sequence). The CDR3 loop is CASSISGRLGGTEAFF. The CDR3 nucleotides read TGTGCCAGTAGTATCAGCGGGCGGCTCGGAGGCACTGAAGCTTTCTTT.

This clonotype has just a few counts. V usage is TRBV29-1 and J usage is TRBJ2-3, with D perhaps assigned TRBD1 or TRBD2 (6 bases each). The CDR3 is 13 amino acids. Trimming stripped 7 bases from V and 2 bases from J, with 13 bases between. Germline V gives CDR1 SQVTM, CDR2 ANQGSEA. The CDR3 is CSGSGGPTDTQYF. The CDR3 DNA sequence: TGCAGCGGAAGTGGGGGGCCCACAGATACGCAGTATTTT.